A selection of T cell receptor beta chains follows, all from one sample in a study of blood T cells in healthy people across ages. MiXCR, run by TCRdb on the 5' RACE reads, gives a single entry per CDR3 protein. The sample has 550,000 to 700,000 distinct CDR3 sequences, approximately 25% seen once. Sequencing used blood. The source is a woman between 65 and 79 years old in good health. Both conserved end residues are part of each CDR3. The order of the fields is V gene, D gene, clone size, J gene, CDR3 DNA, CDR3 protein. D genes are given only for firm matches. The listing skips clone size in some rows; elsewhere it reads once, few, many or a size class.

V: TRBV20-1; D: NA; size: few; J: TRBJ2-6; DNA: TGCAGTGCCGCGGTACCCTCTGGGGCCAACGTCCTGACTTTC; CDR3: CSAAVPSGANVLTF
V: TRBV5-4; D: TRBD1; size: few; J: TRBJ1-5; DNA: TGTGCCAGCAGCTCGGGGGACAGGGGGGGCAATCAGCCCCAGCATTTT; CDR3: CASSSGDRGGNQPQHF
V: TRBV15; D: TRBD2; size: NA; J: TRBJ2-1; DNA: TGTGCCACCAGCACACTAGCGGGGGGGAACAATGAGCAGTTCTTC; CDR3: CATSTLAGGNNEQFF
V: TRBV20-1; D: TRBD1; size: NA; J: TRBJ1-5; DNA: TGCAGTGCTACCCGGACAGGGGGGCAGCCCCAGCATTTT; CDR3: CSATRTGGQPQHF
V: TRBV27; D: NA; size: NA; J: TRBJ2-1; DNA: TGTGCCAGCGTAACCGGGACACATAGGGGTGAGCAGTTCTTC; CDR3: CASVTGTHRGEQFF
V: TRBV20-1; D: TRBD2; size: NA; J: TRBJ2-1; DNA: TGCAGTGCTAGAGGAGGGACTAGCCTCAATGAGCAGTTCTTC; CDR3: CSARGGTSLNEQFF
V: TRBV24-1; D: NA; size: few; J: TRBJ2-5; DNA: TGTGCCACCCAAGGGGACTTGGGAACCCAGTACTTC; CDR3: CATQGDLGTQYF
V: TRBV7-2; D: NA; size: few; J: TRBJ2-3; DNA: TGTGCCAGCAGCCCAAGTGTTGGCACAGATACGCAGTATTTT; CDR3: CASSPSVGTDTQYF
V: TRBV20-1; D: TRBD2; size: NA; J: TRBJ2-1; DNA: TGCAGTGCCCCACTTCCCCAGCGGGGATACAATGAGCAGTTCTTC; CDR3: CSAPLPQRGYNEQFF
V: TRBV4-3; D: NA; size: NA; J: TRBJ1-5; DNA: TGCGCCAGCAGCCAAGATTTGGGGGGGCTTCAGCCCCAGCATTTT; CDR3: CASSQDLGGLQPQHF
V: TRBV19; D: TRBD1; size: NA; J: TRBJ2-4; DNA: TGTGCCAGTCGGACAGGGGGAAACATTCAGTACTTC; CDR3: CASRTGGNIQYF
V: TRBV6-2/TRBV6-3; D: NA; size: NA; J: TRBJ1-1; DNA: TGTGCCAGCAGCTATAGTTTCTGGCCTGACACTGAAGCTTTCTTT; CDR3: CASSYSFWPDTEAFF
V: TRBV7-2; D: TRBD2; size: many; J: TRBJ2-7; DNA: TGTGCCAGCAGCTTAGACGGCGGGGGGGCCCGCGAGCAGTACTTC; CDR3: CASSLDGGGAREQYF
V: TRBV6-5; D: TRBD2; size: once; J: TRBJ2-3; DNA: TGTGCCAGCAGATCGGGACTAGCCGGGACAGATGCGCAGTATTTT; CDR3: CASRSGLAGTDAQYF
V: TRBV12-3/TRBV12-4; D: TRBD2; size: NA; J: TRBJ2-5; DNA: TGTGCCAGCAGTCCCCCGGGACTAGCGGCGACCCAGTACTTC; CDR3: CASSPPGLAATQYF
V: TRBV3-1; D: NA; size: few; J: TRBJ1-1; DNA: TGTGCCAGCAGCCCGACGACAGGATTAATTAACACTGAAGCTTTCTTT; CDR3: CASSPTTGLINTEAFF